The 25 T cell receptor beta chains given below trace back to one sample, sequenced in a study of cytomegalovirus exposure and HLA in healthy donors. In the PCR, 60 Vbeta and 13 Jbeta primers were used. Profiled with immunoSEQ multiplex PCR; TCRdb holds only in-frame clones, not every one. The sample table includes 150,000 to 200,000 clones. Sequencing input: PBMCs. The source of these receptors is a man aged 25-45 years in good health and CMV-seronegative.

The J gene is TRBJ1-2, the V gene TRBV27; 8 nucleotides match TRBD1. This CDR3 is built from 13 residues. Losses at the gene ends were 5 bases for V and 7 bases for J; bases not matched to a gene: 6. Germline CDR1 is MNHEY and CDR2 is SMNVEV (reference sequence). The CDR3 region is CASSAQGARGYTF. In nucleotides, the CDR3 is TGTGCCAGCAGTGCTCAGGGGGCGCGTGGCTACACCTTC.

The chain employs TRBV5-1 and TRBJ2-7; TRBD1 agrees at 10 bases. The trim removed 4 bases at V and 7 bases at J, leaving 11 bases unmatched. The CDR3 loop spans 15 amino acids. Germline V gives CDR1 SGHRS, CDR2 YFSETQ. The CDR3 region is CASSPSGTGEEEQYF. The DNA of the CDR3 is TGCGCCAGCAGCCCCAGTGGGACAGGGGAGGAAGAGCAGTACTTC.

Details on this clone: An end of the junction does not agree with germline; a read error may underlie this. Additional DNA sequences in this sample encode the identical CDR3. V is TRBV4-2 and J is TRBJ1-4; D is ambiguous. The V gene's germline CDR1 is LGHNA and CDR2 YNFKEQ. The CDR3 extends over 13 amino acids. This chain's CDR3 is CASSTESYEKLFF. The CDR3 DNA sequence: TGTGCCAGCAGCACTGAGTCCTATGAAAAACTGTTCTTT.

The genes are TRBV29-1 and TRBJ1-1, with TRBD1 as a possible D gene (5 bases). This CDR3 has 14 residues. V was trimmed by 6 bases and J by 1 base, leaving 15 bases between them. The germline CDR1 and CDR2 sequences are SQVTM and ANQGSEA. DNA for the CDR3: TGCAGCGTCCTTGGGGGGGTGGGGAACACTGAAGCTTTCTTT. As protein: CSVLGGVGNTEAFF.

The chain joins TRBV5-6 to TRBJ2-5; TRBD2 agrees at 11 bases. Germline V CDR1 and CDR2: SGHDT, YYEEEE. With V trimmed by 1 base and J by 4 bases, 6 bases remained unmatched. This CDR3 contains 16 residues. CDR3 protein: CASSLTSGRSPETQYF. CDR3 DNA: TGTGCCAGCAGCTTGACTAGCGGGAGATCACCAGAGACCCAGTACTTC.

The chain has TRBV19 and TRBJ2-1; TRBD2 aligns across 11 bases. The germline V gene has CDR1 LNHDA and CDR2 SQIVND (reference sequence). Trimming removed 5 bases from V and 7 bases from J; junction bases left unmatched: 13. CDR3 length: 17 amino acids. The CDR3 DNA follows: TGTGCCAGTAGTCCGCTACTAGCGGGAGTCCGCGGTAATGAGCAGTTCTTC. It encodes CASSPLLAGVRGNEQFF. The full variable domain, its missing parts supplied by reference TRBV19 and TRBJ2-1, is DGGITQSPKYLFRKEGQNVTLSCEQNLNHDAMYWYRQDPGQGLRLIYYSQIVNDFQKGDIAEGYSVSREKKESFPLTVTSAQKNPTAFYLCASSPLLAGVRGNEQFFGPGTRLTVL.

The chain recombines TRBV5-1 with TRBJ2-2; possibly TRBD2 for D (5 bases). The CDR3 runs 13 residues. The germline V gene encodes CDR1 SGHRS and CDR2 YFSETQ. With 0 bases removed from V and 7 bases from J, the gap between germline ends came to 7 bases. CDR3 nucleotides: TGCGCCAGCAGCTTGGTCGAGGGCGGGGAGCTGTTTTTT. Translating it yields CASSLVEGGELFF.

The V gene is TRBV7-6, the J gene TRBJ1-1, with 9 bases identical to TRBD1. V lost 4 bases to trimming and J lost 2 bases; unmatched junction nucleotides: 5. This CDR3 comprises 15 residues. CDR1 SGHVS and CDR2 FNYEAQ come from the germline V gene. CDR3 DNA: TGTGCCAGCAGCTCCTGGGACAGGGACAACACTGAAGCTTTCTTT. This encodes CASSSWDRDNTEAFF.

The chain has TRBV20-1 and TRBJ1-2; D is undetermined. The CDR3 spans 11 residues. Germline V gene data show CDR1 as DFQATT and CDR2 as SNEGSKA (reference sequence). V was clipped by 7 bases and J by 4 bases, with 10 bases between them. This CDR3 reads CSVTVLYGYTF. The CDR3 nucleotides are TGCAGTGTAACAGTCCTCTATGGCTACACCTTC.

The chain combines TRBV9 with TRBJ1-2; a possible D gene is TRBD1 (6 bases). Germline-derived CDR1 and CDR2 are SGDLS and YYNGEE. The CDR3 contains 14 residues. Trimming removed 2 bases from V and 6 bases from J, with 14 bases in between. The CDR3 DNA reads as TGTGCCAGCAGCGTCCTGACAGGAGCGGATGGCTACACCTTC. Translated, it gives CASSVLTGADGYTF.

The J gene is TRBJ2-1, the V gene TRBV4-3; 12 bases align to TRBD1. With V trimmed by 4 bases and J by 7 bases, 5 bases remained unmatched. Germline loops: CDR1 LGHNA, CDR2 YSLEER. The CDR3 is 15 amino acids. In DNA form, the CDR3 reads TGCGCCAGCAGCCCGGGGACAGGGGGCGGGAATGAGCAGTTCTTC. Translating gives CASSPGTGGGNEQFF.

The rearrangement uses TRBV2 and TRBJ1-3; D unresolved. V shed 8 bases and J shed 6 bases, with 8 bases lying between them. The CDR3 has 11 amino acids. The germline CDR1 and CDR2 sequences are SNHLY and FYNNEI. Here the CDR3 reads CASSSENTIYF. CDR3 coding DNA: TGTGCCAGCTCTAGCGAAAACACCATATATTTT.

This chain uses TRBV29-1 with TRBJ1-1; TRBD1 aligns across 9 bases. Trimming cost V 3 bases and J 2 bases; bases outside gene matches: 7. The CDR3 covers 15 residues. Per germline, CDR1 SQVTM and CDR2 ANQGSEA. The CDR3 DNA follows: TGCAGCGTTGACTTACAGGGGGCCGTTAACACTGAAGCTTTCTTT. Its translation: CSVDLQGAVNTEAFF.

The chain joins TRBV5-4 to TRBJ2-3; possibly TRBD1 for D (5 bases). This CDR3 has 13 amino acids. The V and J ends lost 2 bases and 5 bases respectively, with 9 bases between them. Germline CDR1 SGHNT, CDR2 YYREEE (reference sequence). The CDR3: CASSFRVEDTQYF. The CDR3 coding sequence is TGTGCCAGCAGCTTCAGGGTAGAAGATACGCAGTATTTT.

The rearrangement uses TRBV18 and TRBJ1-2; D is unclear. Trimming pared 3 bases from V and 2 bases from J, leaving 19 bases between. CDR3 length: 17 amino acids. The germline gives CDR1 KGHSH, CDR2 LQKENI. CDR3 region: CASSPLRSRQANYGYTF. In DNA form, the CDR3 reads TGTGCCAGCTCACCTCTACGGTCCCGGCAGGCGAACTATGGCTACACCTTC.

The chain carries TRBV7-9 and TRBJ2-1, with TRBD1 matching 9 bases. CDR3 length: 15 residues. V dropped 5 bases and J dropped 4; count of bases not matched to a gene: 6. Looked up from germline, CDR1 is SEHNR and CDR2 is FQNEAQ (reference sequence). CDR3 DNA sequence: TGTGCCAGCAGCCCGGGGACAGGGTATTACAATGAGCAGTTCTTC. It is translated as CASSPGTGYYNEQFF.

V is TRBV30 and J is TRBJ2-3, with D possibly being TRBD1 (6 bases). CDR3 size: 10 residues. Germline CDR1 is GTSNPN and CDR2 is SVGIG (reference sequence). V shed 7 bases and J shed 8 bases, with 10 bases lying between them. The CDR3 DNA follows: TGTGCCTTGGGGGCGGTTACGCAGTATTTT. This encodes CALGAVTQYF.

V and J are TRBV25-1 and TRBJ1-4; the match to TRBD1 covers 8 bases. The CDR3 totals 14 residues. The V gene end was trimmed by 4 bases and the J gene end by 6 bases; junction bases not matched to a gene: 4. Looked up from germline, CDR1 is MGHDK and CDR2 is SYGVNS. The CDR3 bases are TGTGCCAGCAGTGTAAGGACAGGGTATGAAAAACTGTTTTTT. Its translation is CASSVRTGYEKLFF.

The J gene is TRBJ2-1, the V gene TRBV10-1, with a possible D match to TRBD2 (6 bases). The V end lost 4 bases, the J end lost 8 bases, and 15 bases lay between the germline ends. The V gene's germline CDR1 is WNHNN and CDR2 SYGVQD (reference sequence). The CDR3 length is 14 residues. The CDR3 sequence is CASSAGVKKYEQFF. The CDR3 coding sequence is TGCGCCAGCAGTGCGGGAGTGAAGAAATATGAGCAGTTCTTC.

This chain links TRBV27 with TRBJ1-6, with D tentatively TRBD1 (5 bases). There are 14 residues in the CDR3. Trimming took off 4 bases at V and 5 bases at J, with 9 bases between the two ends. CDR1 MNHEY and CDR2 SMNVEV come from the germline V gene (reference sequence). The CDR3 nucleotides are TGTGCCAGCAGTTGGGCGGGACATAATTCACCCCTCCACTTT. Translating gives CASSWAGHNSPLHF.

CDR3 bases: TGTGCCAGTAATGGCAGGCGAGCAACTAATGAAAAACTGTTTTTT. This sequence encodes CASNGRRATNEKLFF. V is TRBV19 and J is TRBJ1-4, with D uncertain. The V and J ends lost 7 bases and 0 bases respectively, with 12 bases between them. The CDR3 is 15 amino acids. Per the germline V gene, CDR1 is LNHDA and CDR2 is SQIVND (reference sequence).

The rearrangement uses TRBV27 and TRBJ2-7; 11 bases are a match to TRBD1. The CDR3 covers 14 residues. Germline V gives CDR1 MNHEY, CDR2 SMNVEV (reference sequence). With 8 bases clipped from V and 0 bases from J, the junction kept 3 bases outside the gene matches. The CDR3 region is CASAGQGASYEQYF. The CDR3 DNA reads as TGTGCCAGCGCAGGACAGGGGGCCTCCTACGAGCAGTACTTC.

The rearrangement joins TRBV7-3 to TRBJ2-7; TRBD2 matches 7 bases. Germline V gene lookup returns CDR1 SGHTA and CDR2 FQGTGA. V lost 1 base, J lost 4 bases, and 13 bases stayed unmatched. The CDR3 extends over 17 amino acids. The CDR3 sequence: CASSLIGSREEDYEQYF. The CDR3 nucleotides are TGTGCCAGCAGCTTAATAGGTAGTCGGGAGGAAGATTACGAGCAGTACTTC.

V gene TRBV5-6 combines with J gene TRBJ2-7; TRBD1 aligns across 9 bases. Germline assignment: CDR1 SGHDT and CDR2 YYEEEE. Germline trimming cut 3 bases from V and 11 bases from J; bases unmatched to any gene: 9. The CDR3 spans 13 residues. CDR3 region: CASSSGQGQREYF. The CDR3, as DNA: TGTGCCAGCAGCTCGGGACAGGGCCAGAGGGAGTACTTC.

The gene calls are TRBV7-7 and TRBJ2-3; 9 nucleotides agree with TRBD1. V trimming: 5 bases; J trimming: 5 bases; junction bases outside the gene matches: 8. Germline CDR1 is SSHAT and CDR2 is FNYEAQ (reference sequence). This CDR3 is 15 amino acids long. The CDR3 spells CASSPGQGSQDTQYF. DNA of the CDR3: TGTGCCAGCAGCCCTGGACAGGGGAGTCAAGATACGCAGTATTTT.